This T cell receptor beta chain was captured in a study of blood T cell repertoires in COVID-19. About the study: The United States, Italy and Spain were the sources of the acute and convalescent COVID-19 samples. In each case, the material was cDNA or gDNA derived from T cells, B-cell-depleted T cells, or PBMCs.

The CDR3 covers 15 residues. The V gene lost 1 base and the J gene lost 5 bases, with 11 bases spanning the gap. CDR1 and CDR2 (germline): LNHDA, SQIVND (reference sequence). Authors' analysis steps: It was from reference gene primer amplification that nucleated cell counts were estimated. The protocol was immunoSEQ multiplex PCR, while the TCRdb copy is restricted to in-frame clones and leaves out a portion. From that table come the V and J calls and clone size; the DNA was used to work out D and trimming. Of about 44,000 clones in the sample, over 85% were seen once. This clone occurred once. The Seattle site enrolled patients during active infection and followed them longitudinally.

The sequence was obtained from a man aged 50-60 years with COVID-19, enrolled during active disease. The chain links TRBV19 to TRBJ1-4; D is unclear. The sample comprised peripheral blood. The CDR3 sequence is CASSIAGRGNEKLFF. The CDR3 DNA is TGTGCCAGTAGTATAGCCGGACGCGGGAATGAAAAACTGTTTTTT.